This record looks at one T cell receptor (beta chain) sequence and its context. Its antigen is still unknown. Sequencing used immunoSEQ multiplex PCR; TCRdb keeps in-frame clones, though not all of them. Of around 15,000 clones listed, 92% were seen once; the top ten hold 40% to 50%. J lost 8 bases, V lost 5 bases, and 13 bases had no gene match. The CDR3 is 15 amino acids. Germline V gene data show CDR1 as MNHEY and CDR2 as SMNVEV (reference sequence). These data belong to a study of T cell clones after liver transplantation. Study overall: Blood was drawn pre-transplant, before withdrawal, and after full or failed withdrawal.

Overall study results and limits: Post-transplant time points were not standardized, so conclusions are preliminary. Low donor cell numbers restricted donor-reactive repertoire measurement in a couple of subjects.

The receptor's source is a human donor who received a liver transplant. The sequencing used CD8+ T cells from blood, collected before liver transplant. V usage is TRBV27 and J usage is TRBJ1-2; 8 positions agree with TRBD1. The DNA for the CDR3 is TGTGCCAGCAGTACTACAGCTCAGGGGGCGAACGGCTACACCTTC. It specifies CASSTTAQGANGYTF.